The 10 T cell receptor beta chains below come from one sample, sequenced in a study of blood T cell repertoires in COVID-19. The protocol was immunoSEQ multiplex PCR, while the TCRdb copy is restricted to in-frame clones and leaves out a portion. The repertoire holds 110,000 to 150,000 clones, with more than 80% as singletons. Sequenced material: PBMCs or T cells enriched from blood (not recorded which). These receptors all stem from a man in his forties or fifties who had recovered from COVID-19.

This rearrangement joins TRBV5-4 to TRBJ2-1, with TRBD1 matching 10 bases. Looked up from germline, CDR1 is SGHNT and CDR2 is YYREEE (reference sequence). With V trimmed by 4 bases and J by 2 bases, 3 bases remained unmatched. The CDR3 has 15 amino acids. The CDR3 DNA reads TGTGCCAGCAGCCAGGACAGGGGGACCTACAATGAGCAGTTCTTC. This codes for CASSQDRGTYNEQFF.

The J gene is TRBJ2-7, the V gene TRBV3-1 (or the pseudogene TRBV3-2), with D perhaps TRBD1 (7 bases). The germline V and J ends were trimmed by 4 bases and 2 bases, with 18 bases remaining between them. CDR3 length equals 16 residues. From germline, CDR1 is LGHDT and CDR2 YNNKEL (reference sequence). In DNA form, the CDR3 reads TGTGCCAGCAGCCGACAGGGTGGCGGGGCCGCCTACGAGCAGTACTTC. Protein product: CASSRQGGGAAYEQYF.

CDR3 in DNA: TGTGCCAGCAGCTCGCACCGGGACACTGAAGCTTTCTTT. It is translated as CASSSHRDTEAFF. The chain joins TRBV7-8 to TRBJ1-1; D unresolved. Per the germline V gene, CDR1 is SGHVS and CDR2 is FQNEAQ. Deletions cut 4 bases from V and 3 bases from J, with 9 bases between. The CDR3 totals 13 residues.

The chain couples TRBV7-2 to TRBJ1-5, with D unclear. V was trimmed by 4 bases and J by 4 bases, leaving 14 bases between them. The CDR3 has 15 residues. The germline V gene encodes CDR1 SGHTA and CDR2 FQGNSA. The DNA for the CDR3 is TGTGCCAGCAGCTCGAAGTCGGGTGGGAATCAGCCCCAGCATTTT. Amino acids: CASSSKSGGNQPQHF. The complete variable domain, with remaining parts taken from reference TRBV7-2 and TRBJ1-5, reads GAGVSQSPSNKVTEKGKDVELRCDPISGHTALYWYRQSLGQGLEFLIYFQGNSAPDKSGLPSDRFSAERTGGSVSTLTIQRTQQEDSAVYLCASSSKSGGNQPQHFGDGTRLSIL.

The CDR3 loop is CASSQETTTNYGYTF. The CDR3 DNA follows: TGCGCCAGCAGCCAAGAAACTACAACAAACTATGGCTACACCTTC. This sequence joins TRBV4-1 and TRBJ1-2, with unresolved D. Germline assignment: CDR1 MGHRA and CDR2 YSYEKL. Trimming left V 0 bases short and J 2 bases short, with 10 bases between. The CDR3 spans 15 residues.

The chain has TRBV2 and TRBJ2-1, with TRBD1 matching over 10 bases. V was clipped by 6 bases and J by 3 bases; unmatched bases: 2. The CDR3 covers 14 residues. In germline, CDR1 is SNHLY, CDR2 FYNNEI. CDR3 DNA: TGTGCCAGCAGCCGGACAGGGGGCTACAATGAGCAGTTCTTC. Its translation is CASSRTGGYNEQFF.

This chain links TRBV7-6 with TRBJ1-4; D not certain. Germline V gene sequence: CDR1 SGHVS, CDR2 FNYEAQ. V lost 5 bases to trimming and J lost 0 bases, with 4 bases between them. This CDR3 contains 13 residues. The CDR3 is CASSLSTNEKLFF. The CDR3 nucleotides read TGTGCCAGCAGCCTCTCAACTAATGAAAAACTGTTTTTT.

V gene TRBV6-5 combines with J gene TRBJ2-2, with 9 bases aligning to TRBD2. The V and J ends lost 4 bases and 5 bases, in that order; junction bases with no gene match: 5. This CDR3 has 15 residues. Per the germline V gene, CDR1 is MNHEY and CDR2 is SVGAGI. CDR3 region: CASSLMTSGTGELFF. CDR3 nucleotides: TGTGCCAGCAGTTTAATGACTAGCGGTACCGGGGAGCTGTTTTTT.

This rearrangement joins TRBV30 to TRBJ1-5, with D tentatively TRBD1 (6 bases). The CDR3 is made up of 13 amino acids. CDR1 GTSNPN and CDR2 SVGIG come from the germline V gene (reference sequence). The V gene lost 1 base and the J gene lost 5 bases, with 9 bases spanning the gap. CDR3 nucleotide sequence: TGTGCCTGGAGTGAACAGGGATATCAGCCCCAGCATTTT. Encoded protein: CAWSEQGYQPQHF.

The chain employs TRBV7-6 and TRBJ1-2, with 10 bases fitting TRBD1. The CDR3 has 14 residues. Germline-derived CDR1 and CDR2 are SGHVS and FNYEAQ. V shed 5 bases and J 3 bases; nucleotides not matched to a gene: 3. CDR3 amino acids: CASSTGTGDYGYTF. The CDR3 region has the DNA TGTGCCAGCAGCACCGGGACAGGGGACTATGGCTACACCTTC.